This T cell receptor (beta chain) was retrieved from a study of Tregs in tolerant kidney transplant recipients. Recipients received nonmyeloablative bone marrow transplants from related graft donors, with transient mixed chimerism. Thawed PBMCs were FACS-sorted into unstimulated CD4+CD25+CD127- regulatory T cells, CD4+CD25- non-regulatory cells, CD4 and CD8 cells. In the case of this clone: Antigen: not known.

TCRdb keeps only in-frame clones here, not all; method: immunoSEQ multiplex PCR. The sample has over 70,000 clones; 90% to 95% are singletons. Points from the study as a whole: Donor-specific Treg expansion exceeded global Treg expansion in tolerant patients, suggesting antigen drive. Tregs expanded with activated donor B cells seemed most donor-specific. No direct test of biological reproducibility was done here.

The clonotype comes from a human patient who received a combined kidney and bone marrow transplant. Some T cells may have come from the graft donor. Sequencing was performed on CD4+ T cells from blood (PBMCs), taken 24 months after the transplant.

CDR3 residues: CASSLVRASGSQETQYF. As DNA, the CDR3 is TGTGCCAGCAGCTTAGTGAGGGCTAGCGGAAGCCAAGAGACCCAGTACTTC. The chain recombines TRBV11-3 with TRBJ2-5, with 7 bases matching TRBD2. The CDR3 runs to 17 residues. Per the germline V gene, CDR1 is SGHNT and CDR2 is YENEEA. The V segment lost 1 base and the J segment 1 base; nucleotides outside the gene matches: 9. Variable domain in full (rest from reference TRBV11-3 and TRBJ2-5): EAGVVQSPRYKIIEKKQPVAFWCNPISGHNTLYWYLQNLGQGPELLIRYENEEAVDDSQLPKDRFSAERLKGVDSTLKIQPAELGDSAVYLCASSLVRASGSQETQYFGPGTRLLVL.